A single sample gave rise to the 32 T cell receptor beta chains below, sequenced in a study of blood T cells in healthy people across ages. Alongside a J-beta primer mix, a sample-barcoded 5' primer served in a second PCR lasting roughly 6 to 11 cycles. MiXCR, run by TCRdb on the 5' RACE reads, gives a single entry per CDR3 protein. The data hold 750,000 or so distinct CDR3 sequences, with around a quarter observed a single time. These data are also associated with another study on T cells of mothers and their children.

Sequenced sample: blood. These receptors all come from a boy aged 5 to 17 in good health.

V and J are TRBV5-6 and TRBJ2-1; the match to TRBD2 covers 8 bases. The J call may be faulty, since TRBJ2-7 better matches the DNA end. Germline V gene sequence: CDR1 SGHDT, CDR2 YYEEEE. The CDR3 runs 14 residues. The CDR3 spells CASSRGGQSYEQYF. Here the CDR3 DNA reads TGTGCCAGCTCCCGGGGGGGGCAATCCTACGAGCAGTACTTC.

V gene TRBV20-1 combines with J gene TRBJ2-3; TRBD2 agrees at 10 bases. From germline, CDR1 is DFQATT and CDR2 SNEGSKA (reference sequence). This CDR3 spans 16 amino acids. J lost 0 bases, V lost 6 bases, and 9 bases had no gene match. This CDR3 reads CSAETGLATSTDTQYF. The CDR3 DNA reads TGCAGTGCCGAGACGGGACTAGCGACTAGCACAGATACGCAGTATTTT.

The chain links TRBV12-3 or TRBV12-4 to TRBJ2-2; 7 bases are shared with TRBD1. Losses at the gene ends were 11 bases for V and 0 bases for J; bases not matched to a gene: 3. The CDR3 length is 13 residues. CDR3 DNA: TGTGCCGGACAGGATGCGAACACCGGGGAGCTGTTTTTT. Its protein is CAGQDANTGELFF.

The chain uses TRBV27 and TRBJ2-3; 14 positions agree with TRBD2. The V gene's germline CDR1 is MNHEY and CDR2 SMNVEV (reference sequence). V shed 6 bases, J shed 0 bases, and the junction held 11 bases outside the gene matches. The CDR3 length is 19 residues. This CDR3 is CASSETGTSGRLSTDTQYF. CDR3 DNA sequence: TGTGCCAGCAGCGAAACCGGGACTAGCGGGAGACTAAGCACAGATACGCAGTATTTT.

This clonotype was seen only a few times. J is TRBJ2-7 and V is TRBV3-1, with TRBD1 matching over 7 bases. The CDR3 loop spans 14 amino acids. In germline, CDR1 is LGHDT, CDR2 YNNKEL (reference sequence). The V segment lost 4 bases and the J segment 2 bases; nucleotides outside the gene matches: 5. The CDR3 DNA follows: TGTGCCAGCAGCCCCGGGACAGTTCCCTACGAGCAGTACTTC. Amino acids: CASSPGTVPYEQYF.

This clonotype has only a few counts. DNA of the CDR3: TGTGCCAGCAGTTACGGGGACAGCTACCCCCAGTTCTTC. Its translation is CASSYGDSYPQFF. This chain joins TRBV6-5 and TRBJ2-1; 7 bases are a match to TRBD1. Germline V gene sequence: CDR1 MNHEY, CDR2 SVGAGI. The junction had 8 bases not matched to a gene; V was cut back by 2 bases and J by 13 bases. CDR3 length equals 13 residues.

This rearrangement joins TRBV11-2 to TRBJ2-7, with TRBD1 matching over 12 bases. Unmatched junction bases numbered 7, after V lost 4 bases and J lost 6 bases. The CDR3 runs 15 residues. Germline CDR1 is SGHAT and CDR2 is FQNNGV. This CDR3 reads CASSSSRDRGREQYF. CDR3 in DNA: TGTGCCAGCAGCTCTTCCCGGGACAGGGGGCGCGAGCAGTACTTC.

This clonotype was observed a few times. The chain employs TRBV11-3 and TRBJ2-1; possibly TRBD1 or TRBD2 for D (5 bases each). The CDR3 is 14 amino acids. Germline V gene lookup returns CDR1 SGHNT and CDR2 YENEEA. V was trimmed by 8 bases and J by 2 bases, leaving 13 bases between them. The CDR3 here is CASLRDGTYNEQFF. The CDR3 nucleotides read TGTGCCAGCCTCCGGGACGGAACCTACAATGAGCAGTTCTTC.

V is TRBV7-8 and J is TRBJ2-7; TRBD2 matches at 8 bases. V lost 5 bases to trimming and J lost 4 bases; unmatched junction nucleotides: 13. Germline V CDR1 and CDR2: SGHVS, FQNEAQ. The CDR3 contains 16 residues. The DNA for the CDR3 is TGTGCCAGCAGCCCGCTCTCGGGAGGGCCTAAGTACGAGCAGTACTTC. Its protein is CASSPLSGGPKYEQYF.

The chain employs TRBV3-1 and TRBJ2-2; 10 positions match TRBD2. From germline, CDR1 is LGHDT and CDR2 YNNKEL (reference sequence). Losses at the gene ends were 0 bases for V and 3 bases for J; bases not matched to a gene: 7. This CDR3 contains 18 residues. This CDR3 is CASSQESGLAIYTGELFF. The DNA of the CDR3 is TGTGCCAGCAGCCAAGAATCGGGACTAGCGATATACACCGGGGAGCTGTTTTTT.

This clonotype was observed a single time. The chain carries TRBV20-1 and TRBJ2-5; 11 bases map to TRBD1. In germline, CDR1 is DFQATT, CDR2 SNEGSKA (reference sequence). J gave up 4 bases and V 0 bases, and 4 bases lay outside the gene matches. The CDR3 has 15 residues. The CDR3 DNA follows: TGCAGTGCTAGAGAAGGACAGGGGGCCATAGAGACCCAGTACTTC. This codes for CSAREGQGAIETQYF.

The rearrangement joins TRBV20-1 to TRBJ2-2; D is possibly TRBD1 (6 bases). CDR3 size: 16 residues. CDR1 and CDR2 from the germline V gene are DFQATT and SNEGSKA (reference sequence). The V end was cut by 0 bases, the J end by 0 bases, with 11 bases between. The CDR3 nucleotides are TGCAGTGCTAGAGATCGGACAGTATCGAACACCGGGGAGCTGTTTTTT. Translated: CSARDRTVSNTGELFF.

The chain is built from TRBV27 and TRBJ2-7; D gene ambiguous. Trimming pared 3 bases from V and 7 bases from J, leaving 16 bases between. The germline V gene encodes CDR1 MNHEY and CDR2 SMNVEV (reference sequence). CDR3 size: 14 residues. The DNA for the CDR3 is TGTGCCAGCAGTTTGGGGTGGGTATCCGGGGAGCAGTACTTC. This codes for CASSLGWVSGEQYF.

The rearrangement links TRBV20-1 to TRBJ2-7, with 8 bases lining up with TRBD2. The V and J ends lost 4 bases and 1 base, in that order; junction bases with no gene match: 9. This CDR3 is built from 15 residues. CDR1 DFQATT and CDR2 SNEGSKA come from the germline V gene (reference sequence). Here the CDR3 reads CSATRTSRVSYEQYF. CDR3 DNA sequence: TGCAGTGCTACCAGGACTAGCCGAGTTTCCTACGAGCAGTACTTC.

Note on this clonotype: Germline is not matched at one junction end, which may reflect a read error. The chain couples TRBV9 to TRBJ2-7, with TRBD2 identical over 9 bases. Germline CDR1 and CDR2: SGDLS and YYNGEE. CDR3 length equals 15 residues. CDR3 in amino acids: CASSVAPSGAYEQCF. CDR3 nucleotide sequence: TGTGCCAGCAGCGTAGCACCTAGCGGGGCCTACGAGCAGTGCTTC.

This clonotype was counted a few times. V gene TRBV7-6 combines with J gene TRBJ1-4; D not resolved. V was trimmed by 2 bases and J by 4 bases, leaving 8 bases between them. Germline V gene lookup returns CDR1 SGHVS and CDR2 FNYEAQ. The CDR3 runs 14 residues. The CDR3 coding sequence is TGTGCCAGCAGCTTACCGGACCATAATGAAAAACTGTTTTTT. Amino acid sequence: CASSLPDHNEKLFF.

This clonotype came up a few times. CDR3 residues: CASNPDRVNTEAFF. The CDR3 DNA reads as TGTGCCAGCAACCCAGACAGGGTTAACACTGAAGCTTTCTTT. This chain connects TRBV7-9 to TRBJ1-1; TRBD1 matches at 7 bases. Unmatched junction bases numbered 7, after V lost 7 bases and J lost 2 bases. Per the germline V gene, CDR1 is SEHNR and CDR2 is FQNEAQ (reference sequence). The CDR3 has 14 amino acids.

The chain carries TRBV19 and TRBJ2-5; D is ambiguous. The CDR3 has 15 amino acids. Germline V gene sequence: CDR1 LNHDA, CDR2 SQIVND (reference sequence). V gave up 2 bases and J gave up 1 base, with 11 bases separating them. CDR3 in amino acids: CASSISESLQETQYF. The CDR3 nucleotides read TGTGCCAGTAGTATAAGTGAAAGCCTCCAAGAGACCCAGTACTTC.

This clonotype was detected only a few times. The chain has TRBV6-2 or TRBV6-3 and TRBJ2-5; tentative D call: TRBD1 (6 bases). With the DNA end fitting TRBJ2-7 better, the J assignment may be wrong. The CDR3 consists of 13 residues. Germline lookup yields CDR1 MNHEY and CDR2 SVGEGT. This CDR3 is CASSTGSVYEQYF. The CDR3 DNA is TGTGCCAGCAGTACAGGGTCTGTCTACGAGCAGTACTTC.

This chain links TRBV10-3 with TRBJ2-5; D is perhaps TRBD2 (6 bases). The CDR3 loop spans 16 amino acids. Germline lookup yields CDR1 ENHRY and CDR2 SYGVKD. The V gene lost 5 bases and the J gene lost 2 bases, with 18 bases spanning the gap. The CDR3 sequence: CAISRSGSGTQETQYF. In nucleotides, the CDR3 is TGTGCCATCAGTCGTTCGGGTAGCGGAACACAAGAGACCCAGTACTTC.

The chain is built from TRBV6-6 and TRBJ1-2, with 7 bases matching TRBD1. The J segment lost 5 bases and the V segment lost 6 bases, leaving 12 bases of the junction unmatched. In germline, CDR1 is MNHNY, CDR2 SVGAGI (reference sequence). The CDR3 covers 15 residues. The CDR3 DNA follows: TGTGCCAGCAGCAGAGGATTAGACAGGGTGTATGGCTACACCTTC. Protein: CASSRGLDRVYGYTF.

Comment on this clonotype: One end of the junction varies from germline; a read error may be responsible. The genes are TRBV6-5 and TRBJ1-5; 11 bases are a match to TRBD1. There are 14 residues in the CDR3. Germline values: CDR1 MNHEY, CDR2 SVGAGI. CDR3 residues: CASCRTGGKQPQHF. Written as DNA, the CDR3 is TGTGCCAGCTGTCGGACAGGGGGCAAACAGCCCCAGCATTTT.

This clonotype was detected a few times. DNA of the CDR3: TGTGCCAGCAGTTTATCGGGAGTCGGCGAGCAGTACTTC. Its protein product is CASSLSGVGEQYF. V gene TRBV27 combines with J gene TRBJ2-7; D may be TRBD2 (5 bases). Germline loops: CDR1 MNHEY, CDR2 SMNVEV (reference sequence). The CDR3 is made up of 13 amino acids. V lost 0 bases and J lost 6, with 9 bases in between.

This clonotype occurred a few times. This chain connects TRBV5-1 to TRBJ2-5, with D perhaps given as TRBD1 or TRBD2 (5 bases each). The CDR3 is made up of 15 amino acids. Looked up from germline, CDR1 is SGHRS and CDR2 is YFSETQ. The ends were cut back, 4 bases at V and 5 bases at J, with 18 bases in the middle. The CDR3 spells CASSPYAWGGETQYF. The CDR3 coding sequence is TGCGCCAGCAGCCCGTACGCCTGGGGCGGGGAGACCCAGTACTTC.

This clonotype was seen a handful of times. This sequence joins TRBV6-1 and TRBJ1-2; D gene unclear. The germline gives CDR1 MNHNS, CDR2 SASEGT. The CDR3 length is 15 residues. V was cut by 6 bases and J by 5 bases, with 19 bases left in between. CDR3 in DNA: TGTGCCAGCAGCCCAGGAGGGTTCATTGGTTATGGCTACACCTTC. Its translation: CASSPGGFIGYGYTF.

The chain carries TRBV4-2 and TRBJ1-2, with D possibly being TRBD1 (6 bases). Germline V gene data show CDR1 as LGHNA and CDR2 as YNFKEQ. The V and J ends lost 1 base and 2 bases respectively, with 11 bases between them. CDR3 size: 15 residues. CDR3 nucleotides: TGTGCCAGCAGCCAAGGGACAGTCCCGAACTATGGCTACACCTTC. Translation: CASSQGTVPNYGYTF.

The chain couples TRBV6-6 to TRBJ2-5; no definite D call. The CDR3 sequence is 14 residues long. Germline-derived CDR1 and CDR2 are MNHNY and SVGAGI (reference sequence). V dropped 2 bases and J dropped 0 bases, with 7 bases sitting between them. CDR3 nucleotide sequence: TGTGCCAGCAGTTACCTCCAGTACCAAGAGACCCAGTACTTC. As protein: CASSYLQYQETQYF.

The V gene is TRBV7-9, the J gene TRBJ2-5, with D maybe TRBD1 (5 bases). Per germline, CDR1 SEHNR and CDR2 FQNEAQ (reference sequence). V was clipped by 5 bases and J by 1 base, with 14 bases between them. There are 15 residues in the CDR3. CDR3 sequence: CASSLIRQTQETQYF. CDR3 nucleotides: TGTGCCAGCAGCCTAATACGACAGACCCAAGAGACCCAGTACTTC.

This clonotype was seen a few times. The chain is built from TRBV9 and TRBJ2-5; 7 positions agree with TRBD2. J gave up 5 bases and V 0 bases, and 13 bases lay outside the gene matches. This CDR3 spans 17 amino acids. The germline CDR1 and CDR2 sequences are SGDLS and YYNGEE. The CDR3: CASSVGSLAVGEETQYF. The CDR3 nucleotides read TGTGCCAGCAGCGTAGGGAGCCTAGCGGTTGGGGAGGAGACCCAGTACTTC.

This clonotype has more than one count but fewer than ten. V and J are TRBV11-2 and TRBJ2-5; TRBD2 agrees at 14 bases. Germline V gene sequence: CDR1 SGHAT, CDR2 FQNNGV. J lost 4 bases, V lost 4 bases, and 5 bases had no gene match. There are 16 residues in the CDR3. CDR3 nucleotide sequence: TGTGCCAGCAGCTCACAGGGACTAGCGGGAGTAGAGACCCAGTACTTC. As protein: CASSSQGLAGVETQYF.

J is TRBJ1-6 and V is TRBV7-2; D uncertain. The CDR3 loop spans 16 amino acids. Germline CDR1 and CDR2: SGHTA and FQGNSA. The V and J ends lost 3 bases and 7 bases respectively, with 16 bases between them. The DNA for the CDR3 is TGTGCCAGCAGCTTCGTCGCTTTGGACTTCAATTCACCCCTCCACTTT. Protein: CASSFVALDFNSPLHF.

This clonotype was observed a few times. This chain joins TRBV11-2 and TRBJ1-2; TRBD1 is a possible D gene (6 bases). Germline lookup yields CDR1 SGHAT and CDR2 FQNNGV. With 1 base removed from V and 6 bases from J, the gap between germline ends came to 15 bases. The CDR3 extends over 15 amino acids. The CDR3 here is CASSLVQGRENGYTF. Here the CDR3 DNA reads TGTGCCAGCAGCTTAGTGCAGGGGCGAGAAAATGGCTACACCTTC.